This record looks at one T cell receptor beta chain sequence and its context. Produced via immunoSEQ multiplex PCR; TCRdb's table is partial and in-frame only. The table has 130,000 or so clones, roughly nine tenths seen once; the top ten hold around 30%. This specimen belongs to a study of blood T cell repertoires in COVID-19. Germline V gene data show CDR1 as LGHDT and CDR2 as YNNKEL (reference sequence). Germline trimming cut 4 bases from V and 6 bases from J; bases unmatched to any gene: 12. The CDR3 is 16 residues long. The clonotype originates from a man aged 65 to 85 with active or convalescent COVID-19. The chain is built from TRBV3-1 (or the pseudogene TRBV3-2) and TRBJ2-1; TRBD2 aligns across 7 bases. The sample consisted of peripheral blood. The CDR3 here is CASSRNARLAGNEQFF. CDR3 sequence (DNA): TGTGCCAGCAGCCGCAACGCGAGACTAGCAGGCAATGAGCAGTTCTTC.